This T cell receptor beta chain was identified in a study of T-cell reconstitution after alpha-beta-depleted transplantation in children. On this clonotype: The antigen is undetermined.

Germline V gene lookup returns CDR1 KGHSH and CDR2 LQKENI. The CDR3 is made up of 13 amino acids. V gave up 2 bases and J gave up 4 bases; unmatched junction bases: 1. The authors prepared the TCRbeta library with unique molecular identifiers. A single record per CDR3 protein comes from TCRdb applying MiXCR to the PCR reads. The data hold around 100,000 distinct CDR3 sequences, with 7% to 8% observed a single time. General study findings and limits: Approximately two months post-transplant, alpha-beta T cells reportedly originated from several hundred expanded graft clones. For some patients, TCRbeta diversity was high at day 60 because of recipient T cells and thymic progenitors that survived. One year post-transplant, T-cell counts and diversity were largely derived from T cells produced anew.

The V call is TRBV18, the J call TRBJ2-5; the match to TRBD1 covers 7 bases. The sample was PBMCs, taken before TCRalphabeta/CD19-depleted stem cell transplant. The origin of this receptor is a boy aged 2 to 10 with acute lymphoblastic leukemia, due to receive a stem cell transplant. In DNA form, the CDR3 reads TGTGCCAGCTCACCAAACAGGGGAGAGACCCAGTACTTC. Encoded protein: CASSPNRGETQYF.